This T cell receptor beta chain was captured by sequencing in a study of blood T cell repertoires in COVID-19. Overall study context: The analysed material was cDNA or gDNA that came from T cells, B-cell-depleted T cells, or PBMCs.

Here immunoSEQ multiplex PCR was the method, and the copy in TCRdb shows in-frame clones only, minus some. The data hold fewer than 350,000 clones, with 65% to 90% observed a single time. The germline V gene encodes CDR1 MNHEY and CDR2 SVGAGI. The CDR3 has 14 residues. Trimming cost V 6 bases and J 4 bases; bases outside gene matches: 6. The sample was peripheral blood. The chain employs TRBV6-5 and TRBJ1-1; 9 nucleotides line up with TRBD1. The clonotype originates from a human donor in a cohort sampled during active COVID-19. The CDR3 here is CASSPATGGTEAFF. CDR3 DNA: TGTGCCAGCAGCCCAGCGACAGGGGGCACTGAAGCTTTCTTT.